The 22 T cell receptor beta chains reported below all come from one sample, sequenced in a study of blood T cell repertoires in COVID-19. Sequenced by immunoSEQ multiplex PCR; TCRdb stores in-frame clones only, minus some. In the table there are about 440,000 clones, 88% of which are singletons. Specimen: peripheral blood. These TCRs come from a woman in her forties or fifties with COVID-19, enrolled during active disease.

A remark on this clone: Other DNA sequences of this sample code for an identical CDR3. The CDR3 bases are TGTGCCAGCAGCTTAGATCGGGACACTGAAGCTTTCTTT. This sequence encodes CASSLDRDTEAFF. J is TRBJ1-1 and V is TRBV11-2; D remains ambiguous. The germline CDR1 and CDR2 sequences are SGHAT and FQNNGV. The CDR3 covers 13 residues. The V gene lost 0 bases and the J gene lost 3 bases, with 5 bases spanning the gap.

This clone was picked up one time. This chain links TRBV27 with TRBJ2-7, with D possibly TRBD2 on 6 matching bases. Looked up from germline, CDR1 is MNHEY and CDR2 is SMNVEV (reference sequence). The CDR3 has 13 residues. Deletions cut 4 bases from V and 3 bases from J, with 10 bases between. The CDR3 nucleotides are TGTGCCAGCAGTTCCCCGGGAGACTACGAGCAGTACTTC. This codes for CASSSPGDYEQYF.

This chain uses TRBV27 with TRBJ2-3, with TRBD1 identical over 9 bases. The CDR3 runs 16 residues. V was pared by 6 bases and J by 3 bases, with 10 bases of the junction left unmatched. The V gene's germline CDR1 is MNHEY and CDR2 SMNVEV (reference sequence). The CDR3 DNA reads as TGTGCCAGCAGCCATGGGACAGGGAGGATGACAGATACGCAGTATTTT. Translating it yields CASSHGTGRMTDTQYF.

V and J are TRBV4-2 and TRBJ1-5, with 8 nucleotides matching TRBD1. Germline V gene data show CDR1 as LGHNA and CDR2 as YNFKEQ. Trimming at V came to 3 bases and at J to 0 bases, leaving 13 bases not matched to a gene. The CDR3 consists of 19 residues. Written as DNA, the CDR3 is TGTGCCAGCAGCCAGTCACAGGGGGGCGCGGGCTATAGCAATCAGCCCCAGCATTTT. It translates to CASSQSQGGAGYSNQPQHF.

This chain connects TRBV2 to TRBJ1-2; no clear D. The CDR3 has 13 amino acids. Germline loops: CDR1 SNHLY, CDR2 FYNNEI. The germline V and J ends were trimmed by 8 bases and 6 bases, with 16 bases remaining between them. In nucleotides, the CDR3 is TGTGCCAGCGTTAGCTTCCGGAGTGATGGCTACACCTTC. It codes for CASVSFRSDGYTF.

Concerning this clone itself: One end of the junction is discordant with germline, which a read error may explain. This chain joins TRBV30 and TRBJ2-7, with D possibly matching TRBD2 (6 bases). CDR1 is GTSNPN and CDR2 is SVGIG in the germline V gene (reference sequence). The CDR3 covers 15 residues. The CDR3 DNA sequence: TGTGCCTGGAGTGCCGACCCCGACGGAGGGTACGGGCAGTACTTC. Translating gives CAWSADPDGGYGQYF.

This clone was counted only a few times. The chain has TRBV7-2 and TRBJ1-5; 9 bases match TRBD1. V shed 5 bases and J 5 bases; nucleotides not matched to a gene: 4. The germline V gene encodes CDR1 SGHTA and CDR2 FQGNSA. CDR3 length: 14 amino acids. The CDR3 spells CASSGGQGYQPQHF. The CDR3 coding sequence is TGTGCCAGCAGCGGTGGACAGGGGTATCAGCCCCAGCATTTT.

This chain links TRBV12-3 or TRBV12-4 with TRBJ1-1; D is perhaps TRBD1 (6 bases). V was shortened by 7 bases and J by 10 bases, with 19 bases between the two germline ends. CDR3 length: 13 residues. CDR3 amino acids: CASTSGTSVTAFF. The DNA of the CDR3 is TGTGCCAGCACCTCCGGGACATCAGTGACAGCTTTCTTT.

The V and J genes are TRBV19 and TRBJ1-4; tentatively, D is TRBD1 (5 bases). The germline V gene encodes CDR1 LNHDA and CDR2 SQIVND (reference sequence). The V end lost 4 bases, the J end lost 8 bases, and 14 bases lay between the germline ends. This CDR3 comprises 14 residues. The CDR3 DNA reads TGTGCCAGTAGTAAGCAGGGAGGCGTCGAAAAACTGTTTTTT. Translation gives CASSKQGGVEKLFF.

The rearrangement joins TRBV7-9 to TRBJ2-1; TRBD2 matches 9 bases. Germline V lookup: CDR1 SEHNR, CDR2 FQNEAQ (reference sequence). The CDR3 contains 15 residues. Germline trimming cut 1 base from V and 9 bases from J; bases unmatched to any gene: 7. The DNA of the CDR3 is TGTGCCAGCAGCTTAGGCTTCCTAGCGGGGAGTGAGCAGTTCTTC. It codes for CASSLGFLAGSEQFF. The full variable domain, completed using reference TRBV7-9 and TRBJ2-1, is DTGVSQNPRHKITKRGQNVTFRCDPISEHNRLYWYRQTLGQGPEFLTYFQNEAQLEKSRLLSDRFSAERPKGSFSTLEIQRTEQGDSAMYLCASSLGFLAGSEQFFGPGTRLTVL.

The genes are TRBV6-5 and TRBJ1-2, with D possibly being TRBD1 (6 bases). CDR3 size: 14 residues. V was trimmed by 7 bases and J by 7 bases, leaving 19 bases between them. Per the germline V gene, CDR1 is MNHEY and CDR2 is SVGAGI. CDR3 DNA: TGTGCCAGCATTCCCAGGGGAGGGGATCTTGGCTACACCTTC. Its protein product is CASIPRGGDLGYTF.

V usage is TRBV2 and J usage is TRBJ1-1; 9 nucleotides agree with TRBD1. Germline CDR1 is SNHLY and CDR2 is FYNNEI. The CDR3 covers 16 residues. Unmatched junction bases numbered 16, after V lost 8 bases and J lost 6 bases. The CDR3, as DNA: TGTGCCAGCCCAACGGGACAGGGAATACCCGCCTCTGAAGCTTTCTTT. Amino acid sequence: CASPTGQGIPASEAFF.

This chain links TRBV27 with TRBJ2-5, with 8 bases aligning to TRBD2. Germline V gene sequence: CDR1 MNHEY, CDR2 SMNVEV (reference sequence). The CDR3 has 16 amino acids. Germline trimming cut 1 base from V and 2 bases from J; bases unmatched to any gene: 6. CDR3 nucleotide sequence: TGTGCCAGCAGTTTATGGACGGGGGGGCAGCAAGAGACCCAGTACTTC. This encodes CASSLWTGGQQETQYF.

CDR3 region: CATSGGRSDTQYF. CDR3 DNA: TGTGCCACCAGTGGGGGGCGTTCGGATACGCAGTATTTT. The chain couples TRBV24-1 to TRBJ2-3, with a possible D match to TRBD1 (6 bases). V shed 5 bases and J shed 6 bases, with 11 bases lying between them. The CDR3 spans 13 residues. CDR1 and CDR2 from the germline V gene are KGHDR and SFDVKD.

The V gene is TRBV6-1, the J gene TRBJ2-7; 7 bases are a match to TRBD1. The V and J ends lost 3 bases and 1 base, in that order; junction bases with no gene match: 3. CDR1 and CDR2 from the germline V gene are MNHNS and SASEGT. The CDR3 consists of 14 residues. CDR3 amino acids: CASSDRGWSYEQYF. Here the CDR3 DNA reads TGTGCCAGCAGTGACAGGGGGTGGTCCTACGAGCAGTACTTC.

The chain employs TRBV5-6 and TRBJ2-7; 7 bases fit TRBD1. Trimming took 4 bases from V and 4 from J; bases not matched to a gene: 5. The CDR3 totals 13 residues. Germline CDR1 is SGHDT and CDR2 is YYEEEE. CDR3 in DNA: TGTGCCAGCAGCCCCGACAGGGTGTACGAGCAGTACTTC. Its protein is CASSPDRVYEQYF.

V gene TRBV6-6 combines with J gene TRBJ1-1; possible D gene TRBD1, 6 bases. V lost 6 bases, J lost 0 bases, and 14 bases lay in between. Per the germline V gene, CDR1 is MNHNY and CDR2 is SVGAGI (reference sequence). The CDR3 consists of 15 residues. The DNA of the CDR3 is TGTGCCAGCAGCTCGACAGGAACCATGAACACTGAAGCTTTCTTT. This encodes CASSSTGTMNTEAFF.

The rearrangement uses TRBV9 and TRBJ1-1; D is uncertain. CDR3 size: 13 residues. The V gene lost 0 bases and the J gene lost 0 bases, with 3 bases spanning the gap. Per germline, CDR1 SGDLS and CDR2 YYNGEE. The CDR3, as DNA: TGTGCCAGCAGCGTAGATATGAACACTGAAGCTTTCTTT. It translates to CASSVDMNTEAFF.

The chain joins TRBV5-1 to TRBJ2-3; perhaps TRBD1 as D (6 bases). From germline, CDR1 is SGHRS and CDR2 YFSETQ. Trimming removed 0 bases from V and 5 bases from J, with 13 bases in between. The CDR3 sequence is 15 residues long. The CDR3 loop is CASSLAAGGEDTQYF. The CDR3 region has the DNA TGCGCCAGCAGCTTGGCCGCTGGGGGCGAAGATACGCAGTATTTT. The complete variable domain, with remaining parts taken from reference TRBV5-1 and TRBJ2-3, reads KAGVTQTPRYLIKTRGQQVTLSCSPISGHRSVSWYQQTPGQGLQFLFEYFSETQRNKGNFPGRFSGRQFSNSRSEMNVSTLELGDSALYLCASSLAAGGEDTQYFGPGTRLTVL.

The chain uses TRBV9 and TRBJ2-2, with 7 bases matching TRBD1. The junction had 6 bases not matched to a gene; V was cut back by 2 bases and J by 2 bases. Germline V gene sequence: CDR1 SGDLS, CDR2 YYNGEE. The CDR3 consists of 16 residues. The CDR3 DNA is TGTGCCAGCAGCGTCCGACAGGGCCCTAACACCGGGGAGCTGTTTTTT. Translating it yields CASSVRQGPNTGELFF.

The CDR3 reads CASSESLKGEGSPLHF. CDR3 coding DNA: TGTGCCAGCAGTGAATCTTTGAAGGGAGAGGGATCACCCCTCCACTTT. The chain carries TRBV6-1 and TRBJ1-6; D is uncertain. Germline V lookup: CDR1 MNHNS, CDR2 SASEGT. This CDR3 has 16 amino acids. The V end lost 2 bases, the J end lost 10 bases, and 18 bases lay between the germline ends.

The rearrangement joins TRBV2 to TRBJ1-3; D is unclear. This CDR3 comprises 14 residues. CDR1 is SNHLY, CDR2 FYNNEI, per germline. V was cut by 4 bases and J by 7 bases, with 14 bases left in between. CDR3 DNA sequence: TGTGCCAGCAGTGCCCTCAAGGGAGCGAACACCATATATTTT. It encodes CASSALKGANTIYF.